The source of this T cell receptor (beta chain) is a study of beta chain features in type 1 diabetes (dated by TCRdb to the late 2010s). In terms of the full investigation: Mean age, gender distribution, total cell number and subset yield were not different between patients and healthy donors. A total of roughly 100 million sorted cells were examined across all samples, and the number of cells per subset was strongly correlated with RNA yield. The study compared TCRB repertoires of sorted circulating CD4+ T cell subsets between recently diagnosed type 1 diabetes patients and matched healthy donors. Whereas all 30 or so donors provided naive and central memory subsets, regulatory and stem cell-like memory subsets were isolated from just 8 patients and roughly 8 healthy donors.

All of the isolated RNA was reverse transcribed with the High Capacity cDNA Reverse Transcription Kit, so expressed TCRB transcripts were sequenced. Deep immunoSEQ sequencing was applied to naive, central memory and regulatory T cell samples, giving an average of approximately 3.8 million total reads per sample. Sorted cells were lysed in RLT buffer, and RNA was extracted using DNase-treated RNeasy Micro or Mini kits according to cell number. To prevent cross-contamination, every cell subset was processed on its own, while patient and healthy donor samples were processed together. The immunoSEQ multiplex PCR was used to amplify TCRB sequences from cDNA, generating 87-bp fragments that spanned the CDR3 region. Sequencing of the amplicons was done on the Illumina HiSeq platform. The authors' pipeline ran thus. PCR bias was computationally corrected using synthetic template baselines, reads within Hamming distance 2 were collapsed, and singletons that could not be merged were discarded. Reads were aligned against IMGT so that V, D and J genes, CDR3 length and insertions or deletions at six rearrangement sites could be assigned. Clonotype counts were normalized to sorted cell number within each subset before computing true diversity and Gini coefficients with the tcR R package. The overlap coefficient, calculated on TCRB nucleotide sequences, was used to measure repertoire sharing. TCRdb carries this immuneACCESS record with in-frame sequences only. Its versions omit some clonotypes, under half of them owing to an unresolved V gene in the studies checked, with the rest unexplained. The V and J calls and clone size were taken over from that table, and D and trimming were inferred from the DNA. The sample table shows almost 350,000 clones, and roughly 8% are seen once. The top ten constitute less than 0.45% of the sample.

A single peripheral blood draw of 90 to 150 mL on average was collected from each donor into heparinised tubes. Using a panel that included CD45RO, CCR7, CD25, CD127, CD95 and CD27, naive, central memory, regulatory and stem cell-like memory CD4+ T cells were sorted on a BD FACSAria II. Purity was above 95% for every sorted population. PBMCs were isolated immediately by Lymphoprep density gradient centrifugation and stained directly without culture. Samples were stained and sorted in pairs, with one healthy donor and one patient per experiment, so that batch effects were minimized. On the study overall, not on this receptor specifically: In all four CD4+ subsets, TCRB CDR3 length was moderately but significantly shorter in type 1 diabetes patients. HLA sub-analyses involved small numbers of individuals, so any influence of HLA type on TCRB rearrangement remained unresolved. Patients with type 1 diabetes made fewer insertions and deleted more nucleotides at VDJ recombination sites, implying thymic rearrangement abnormalities. The naive, central memory and regulatory TCRB repertoires appeared to resemble one another more closely among patients than among healthy donors. Shorter templates might be favored by PCR, yet because patient and control samples were amplified and corrected together, any such skew would affect both groups equally. Because cDNA was sequenced instead of genomic DNA, activated cells with high expression could be over-represented, although the groups did not differ in activation or CD3 levels.

CDR1 and CDR2 (ENHRY, SYGVKD) derive from the germline V gene. V drops 6 bases and J drops 6 bases, leaving 21 bases in between. From cysteine to phenylalanine, the CDR3 is 16 amino acids long. Of all the DNA, just the CDR3 is kept, 48 bases in frame from base 1. In regard to this clone: This receptor's antigen is unknown. Base qualities are not recorded, but no much larger clone differs from it by a single base.

Sequenced material: central memory CD4+ T cells from blood. The sequence derives from a woman aged 18-29 years in good health. The V and J segments used are TRBV10-3 and TRBJ2-1, with TRBD2 as a weak D call on 5 bases. The bases are TGTGCCATCAGGGCTAGGACTCAAAATCGGGGCAATGAGCAGTTCTTC. Translated, this gives CAIRARTQNRGNEQFF.